The T cell receptor (beta chain) under discussion was sequenced for a study of shared clonotypes between healthy human individuals. Turning to the study itself: Per-donor plates numbered three CD4 naive, three CD4 memory, two CD8 naive and one CD8 memory. Study-level findings and limits: In a few donors, about 5% of naive CD4 clonotypes appeared in common. Clonotype sharing across donors was expected to vary with sequencing depth.

The CDR3 runs 15 residues. Trimming pared 2 bases from V and 3 bases from J, leaving 11 bases between. Germline loops: CDR1 MNHNS, CDR2 SASEGT. Selected positively for CCR7 and CD45RO-negative, naive CD8 cells excluded terminally differentiated effector memory CD45RA+ cells. In this sample, this clone turned up once. The target antigen is unknown. Using immunoSEQ multiplex PCR, the repertoire was profiled, and TCRdb retains in-frame clones only, with some absent. Of hundreds of thousands of clones listed, around 96% are singletons. Sequences were obtained from naive CD8+ T cells sorted from blood. The chain combines TRBV6-1 with TRBJ1-5; no clear D. The clonotype was recovered from a woman aged 25 to 39 in good health. In DNA form, the CDR3 reads TGTGCCAGCAGTGAAATAAACAGAATCAATCAGCCCCAGCATTTT. Encoded protein: CASSEINRINQPQHF.